This is a list of T cell receptor beta chains from one sample in a study of shared clonotypes between healthy human individuals. The assay was immunoSEQ multiplex PCR, and TCRdb's table has in-frame clones only and misses some. The sample has about 1.1 million clones, about four fifths seen once. The sequenced material came from memory CD4+ T cells from PBMCs. The receptors come from a man aged 18 to 29 in good health. Some clones in this sample may be carry-over from other donors' samples. CDR3s include the opening cysteine and the closing phenylalanine or tryptophan. The D gene is left open where the match is weak. Part of the rows lack a size; the others show once, few, many or a class for expanded clones.

>TRBV4-1|-|-|TRBJ2-3
TGCGCCAGCAGCCAAGATCGTGGGATGGCAGATACGCAGTATTTT
CASSQDRGMADTQYF
>TRBV15|-|-|TRBJ2-1
TGTGCCACCAGCATAGGGTTAGCGGATTACAATGAGCAGTTCTTC
CATSIGLADYNEQFF
>TRBV21-1|-|-|TRBJ2-7
TGTGCCAGCAGCAAAGGAAGGGGGGAGACTAGCGGGAGGGCGGAGCAGTACTTC
CASSKGRGETSGRAEQYF
>TRBV27|once|-|TRBJ1-3
TGTGCCAGCAGTTTTCGGGGGGTTGGAAACACCATATATTTT
CASSFRGVGNTIYF
>TRBV4-2|few|-|TRBJ1-4
TGTGCCAGCAGCCAAAGCCAGGGTACTAATGAAAAACTGTTTTTT
CASSQSQGTNEKLFF
>TRBV29-1|-|-|TRBJ2-2
TGCAGCGTGGACATCGCGAACACCGGGGAGCTGTTTTTT
CSVDIANTGELFF
>TRBV15|-|-|TRBJ1-4
TGTGCCACCAGCAGAGCCCCCTTCGGGGAAAAACTGTTTTTT
CATSRAPFGEKLFF
>TRBV6-6|-|-|TRBJ1-6
TGTGCCAGCAGGGACGACAGGTGGAATTCACCCCTCCACTTT
CASRDDRWNSPLHF
>TRBV2|-|-|TRBJ2-3
TGTGCCAGAGGGGGGATGGCAGATACGCAGTATTTT
CARGGMADTQYF
>TRBV6-5|-|-|TRBJ2-2
TGTGCCAGCAGTTACGCACAGATGAACACCGGGGAGCTGTTTTTT
CASSYAQMNTGELFF
>TRBV19|-|TRBD1|TRBJ1-2
TGTGCCAGTAGGACCGGAGGGACAGGGGTTGCCTATGGCTACACCTTC
CASRTGGTGVAYGYTF
>TRBV20-1|few|-|TRBJ2-3
TGCAGTGTTACCCCGAGGGATACGCAGTATTTT
CSVTPRDTQYF
>TRBV5-4|-|-|TRBJ1-5
TGTGCCAGCAGCCCCGGAGAGGGCAGCAATCAGCCCCAGCATTTT
CASSPGEGSNQPQHF
>TRBV5-6|-|TRBD1|TRBJ2-7
TGTGCCAGCAGCACCTCCGGACAGGGAAGACGTGAGCAGTACTTC
CASSTSGQGRREQYF
>TRBV27|-|-|TRBJ2-5
TGTGCCAGCAGTTTCCCGGATCGGGAGACCCAGTACTTC
CASSFPDRETQYF
>TRBV4-2|few|-|TRBJ2-6
TGTGCCAGCAGCCAACCTTCTGGGGCCAACGTCCTGACTTTC
CASSQPSGANVLTF
>TRBV30|-|TRBD1|TRBJ2-7
TGTGCCTGGAGCGGGACAGGGGTCGAGCAGTACTTC
CAWSGTGVEQYF
>TRBV7-2|-|-|TRBJ1-3
TGTGCCAGTACCAACTCTGGAAACACCATATATTTT
CASTNSGNTIYF